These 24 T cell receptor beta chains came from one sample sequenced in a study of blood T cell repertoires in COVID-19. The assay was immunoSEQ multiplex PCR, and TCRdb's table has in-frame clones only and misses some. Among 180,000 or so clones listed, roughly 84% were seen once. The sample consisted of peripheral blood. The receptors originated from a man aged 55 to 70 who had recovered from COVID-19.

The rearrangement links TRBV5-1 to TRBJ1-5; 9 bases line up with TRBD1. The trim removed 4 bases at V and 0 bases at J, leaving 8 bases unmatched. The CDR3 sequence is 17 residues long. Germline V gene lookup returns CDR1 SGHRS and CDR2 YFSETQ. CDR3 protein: CASSPGQGTYSNQPQHF. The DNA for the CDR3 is TGCGCCAGCAGCCCCGGACAGGGGACCTATAGCAATCAGCCCCAGCATTTT. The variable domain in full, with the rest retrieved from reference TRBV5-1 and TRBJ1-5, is KAGVTQTPRYLIKTRGQQVTLSCSPISGHRSVSWYQQTPGQGLQFLFEYFSETQRNKGNFPGRFSGRQFSNSRSEMNVSTLELGDSALYLCASSPGQGTYSNQPQHFGDGTRLSIL.

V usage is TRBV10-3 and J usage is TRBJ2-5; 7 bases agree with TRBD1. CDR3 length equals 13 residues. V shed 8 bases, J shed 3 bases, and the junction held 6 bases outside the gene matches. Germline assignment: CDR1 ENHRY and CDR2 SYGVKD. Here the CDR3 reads CAIQRQGKETQYF. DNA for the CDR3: TGTGCCATCCAGAGACAGGGTAAAGAGACCCAGTACTTC.

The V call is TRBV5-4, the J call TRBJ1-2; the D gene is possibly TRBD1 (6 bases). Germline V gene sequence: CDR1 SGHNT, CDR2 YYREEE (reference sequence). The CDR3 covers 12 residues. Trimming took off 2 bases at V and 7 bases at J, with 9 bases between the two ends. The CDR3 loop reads CASSLQGGGYTF. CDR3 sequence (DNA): TGTGCCAGCAGCTTACAGGGTGGTGGCTACACCTTC.

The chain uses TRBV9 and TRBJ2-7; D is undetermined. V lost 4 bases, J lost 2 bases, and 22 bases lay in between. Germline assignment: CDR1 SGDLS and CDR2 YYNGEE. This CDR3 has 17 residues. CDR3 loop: CASSRYSSSPVPYEQYF. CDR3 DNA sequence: TGTGCCAGCAGCCGCTACTCGTCGTCCCCGGTCCCCTACGAGCAGTACTTC.

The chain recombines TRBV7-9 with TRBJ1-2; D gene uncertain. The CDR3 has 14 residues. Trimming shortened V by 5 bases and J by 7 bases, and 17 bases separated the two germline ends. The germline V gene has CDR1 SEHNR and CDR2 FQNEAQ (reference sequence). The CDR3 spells CASSQPGYPRGYTF. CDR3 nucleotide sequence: TGTGCCAGCAGCCAGCCGGGGTACCCTCGTGGCTACACCTTC.

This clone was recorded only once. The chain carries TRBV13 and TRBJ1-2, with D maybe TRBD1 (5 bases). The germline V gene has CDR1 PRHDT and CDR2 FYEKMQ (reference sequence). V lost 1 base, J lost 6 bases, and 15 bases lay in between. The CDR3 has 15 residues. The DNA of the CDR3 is TGTGCCAGCAGCTTAGAAGCAGGGTCAGAGGATGGCTACACCTTC. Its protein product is CASSLEAGSEDGYTF.

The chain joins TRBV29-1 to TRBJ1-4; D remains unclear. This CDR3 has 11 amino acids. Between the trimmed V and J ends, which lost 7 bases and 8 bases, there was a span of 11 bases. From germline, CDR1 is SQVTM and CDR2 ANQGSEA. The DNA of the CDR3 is TGCAGCGGAAAGGCTAGAGAAAAACTGTTTTTT. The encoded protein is CSGKAREKLFF.

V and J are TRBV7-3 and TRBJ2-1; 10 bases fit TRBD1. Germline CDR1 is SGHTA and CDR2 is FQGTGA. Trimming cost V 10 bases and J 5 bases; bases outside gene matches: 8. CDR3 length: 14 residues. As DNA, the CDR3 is TGTGCCACTTCCAGGACAGGGGGGGACAATGAGCAGTTCTTC. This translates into CATSRTGGDNEQFF.

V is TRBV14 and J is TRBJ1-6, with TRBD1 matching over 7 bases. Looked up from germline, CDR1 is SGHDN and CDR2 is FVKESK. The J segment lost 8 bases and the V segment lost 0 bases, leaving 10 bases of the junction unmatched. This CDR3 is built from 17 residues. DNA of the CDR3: TGTGCCAGCAGCCAAGATCCTGTTGGAGGGGGCGATTCACCCCTCCACTTT. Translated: CASSQDPVGGGDSPLHF.

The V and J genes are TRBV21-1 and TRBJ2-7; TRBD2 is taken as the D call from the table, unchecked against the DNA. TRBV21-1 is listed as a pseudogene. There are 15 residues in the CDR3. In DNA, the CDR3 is TGTGCCAGCAGCAAAAGCACCACGGTACCCTACGAGCAGTACTTC. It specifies CASSKSTTVPYEQYF.

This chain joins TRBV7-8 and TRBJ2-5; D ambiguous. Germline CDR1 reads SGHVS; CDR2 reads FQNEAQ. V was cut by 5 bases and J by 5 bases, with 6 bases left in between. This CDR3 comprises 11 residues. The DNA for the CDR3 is TGTGCCAGCAGCAAGGAGGAGACCCAGTACTTC. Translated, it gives CASSKEETQYF. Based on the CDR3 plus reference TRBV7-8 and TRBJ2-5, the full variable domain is GAGVSQSPRYKVAKRGQDVALRCDPISGHVSLFWYQQALGQGPEFLTYFQNEAQLDKSGLPSDRFFAERPEGSVSTLKIQRTQQEDSAVYLCASSKEETQYFGPGTRLLVL.

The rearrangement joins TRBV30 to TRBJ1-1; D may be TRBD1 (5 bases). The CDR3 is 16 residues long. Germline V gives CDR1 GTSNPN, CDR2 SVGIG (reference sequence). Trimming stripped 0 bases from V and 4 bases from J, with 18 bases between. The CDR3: CAWSVLSPNQGTEAFF. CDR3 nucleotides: TGTGCCTGGAGTGTACTTAGTCCTAATCAGGGCACTGAAGCTTTCTTT.

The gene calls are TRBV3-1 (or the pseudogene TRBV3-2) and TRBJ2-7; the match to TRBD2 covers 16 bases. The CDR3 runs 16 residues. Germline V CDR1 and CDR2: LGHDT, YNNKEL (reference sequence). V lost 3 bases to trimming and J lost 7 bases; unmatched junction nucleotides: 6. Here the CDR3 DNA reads TGTGCCAGCAGCCATCGTCCGGGACTAGCGGGGGGGGAGCAGTACTTC. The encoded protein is CASSHRPGLAGGEQYF.

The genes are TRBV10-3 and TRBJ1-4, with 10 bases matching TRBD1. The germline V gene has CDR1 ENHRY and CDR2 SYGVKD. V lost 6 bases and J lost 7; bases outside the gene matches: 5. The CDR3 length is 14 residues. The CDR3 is CAIRGTGDGEKLFF. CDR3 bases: TGTGCCATCAGGGGGACAGGGGACGGTGAAAAACTGTTTTTT.

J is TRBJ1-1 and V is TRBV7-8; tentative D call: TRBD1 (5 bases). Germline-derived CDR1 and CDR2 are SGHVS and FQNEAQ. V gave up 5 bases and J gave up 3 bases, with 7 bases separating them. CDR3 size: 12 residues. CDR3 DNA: TGTGCCAGCAGCCTCAGGGACACTGAAGCTTTCTTT. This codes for CASSLRDTEAFF.

The CDR3 here is CASSLLQGSEQYF. In nucleotides, the CDR3 is TGTGCCAGCTCACTACTCCAGGGGTCCGAGCAGTACTTC. The rearrangement joins TRBV18 to TRBJ2-7; TRBD1 is a possible D gene (6 bases). Germline V lookup: CDR1 KGHSH, CDR2 LQKENI. Trimming pared 4 bases from V and 6 bases from J, leaving 13 bases between. This CDR3 has 13 amino acids.

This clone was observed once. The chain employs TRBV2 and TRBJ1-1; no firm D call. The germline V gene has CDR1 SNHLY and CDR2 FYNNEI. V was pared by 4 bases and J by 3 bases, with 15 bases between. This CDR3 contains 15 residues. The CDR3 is CASSAAVGWDTEAFF. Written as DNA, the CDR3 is TGTGCCAGCAGTGCCGCGGTTGGGTGGGACACTGAAGCTTTCTTT.

The DNA of the CDR3 is TGTGCCAGCAGTTACTCTATAAGGCGGGACAGCTATGGCTACACCTTC. This codes for CASSYSIRRDSYGYTF. The rearrangement uses TRBV6-5 and TRBJ1-2; TRBD1 agrees at 7 bases. Germline V lookup: CDR1 MNHEY, CDR2 SVGAGI. There are 16 residues in the CDR3. J was trimmed by 4 bases and V by 0 bases; bases with no gene match: 8.

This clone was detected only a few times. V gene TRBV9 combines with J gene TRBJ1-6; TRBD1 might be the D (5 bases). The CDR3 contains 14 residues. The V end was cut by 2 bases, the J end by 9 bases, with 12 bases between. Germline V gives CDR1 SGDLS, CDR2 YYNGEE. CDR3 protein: CASSVYGDSSPLHF. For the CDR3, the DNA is TGTGCCAGCAGCGTTTATGGAGACAGTTCACCCCTCCACTTT.

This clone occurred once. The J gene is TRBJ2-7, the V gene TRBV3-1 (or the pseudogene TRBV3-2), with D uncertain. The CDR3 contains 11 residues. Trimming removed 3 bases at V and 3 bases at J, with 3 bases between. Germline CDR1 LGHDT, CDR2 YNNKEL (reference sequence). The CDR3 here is CASSHSYEQYF. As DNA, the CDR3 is TGTGCCAGCAGCCACAGCTACGAGCAGTACTTC.

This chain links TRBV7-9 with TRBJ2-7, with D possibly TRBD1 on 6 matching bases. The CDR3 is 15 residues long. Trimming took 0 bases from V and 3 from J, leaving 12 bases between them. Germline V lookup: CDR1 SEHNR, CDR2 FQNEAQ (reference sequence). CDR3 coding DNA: TGTGCCAGCAGCTTAGCGCTGACAGGCCGCTACGAGCAGTACTTC. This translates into CASSLALTGRYEQYF.

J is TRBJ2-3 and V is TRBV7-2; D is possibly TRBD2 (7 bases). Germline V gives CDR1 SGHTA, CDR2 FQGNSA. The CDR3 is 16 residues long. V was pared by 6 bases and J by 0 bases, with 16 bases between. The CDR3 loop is CASSFPRGASTDTQYF. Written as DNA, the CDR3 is TGTGCCAGCAGTTTCCCCCGGGGGGCCAGCACAGATACGCAGTATTTT.

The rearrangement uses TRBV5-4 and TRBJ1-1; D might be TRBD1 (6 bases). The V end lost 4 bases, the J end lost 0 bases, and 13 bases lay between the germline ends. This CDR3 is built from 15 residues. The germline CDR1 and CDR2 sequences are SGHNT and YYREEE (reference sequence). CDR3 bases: TGTGCCAGCAGCACCGGGACACAAATGAACACTGAAGCTTTCTTT. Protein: CASSTGTQMNTEAFF.

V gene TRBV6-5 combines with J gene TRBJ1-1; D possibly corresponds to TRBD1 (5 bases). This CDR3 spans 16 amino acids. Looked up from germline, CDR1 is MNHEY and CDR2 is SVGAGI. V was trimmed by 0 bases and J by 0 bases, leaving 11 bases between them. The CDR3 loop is CASSYSEGAVNTEAFF. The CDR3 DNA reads TGTGCCAGCAGTTACTCTGAAGGGGCGGTGAACACTGAAGCTTTCTTT.